This passage covers 22 T cell receptor beta chains from one sample sequenced in a study of T cell changes during pregnancy in multiple sclerosis. TCRdb keeps only in-frame clones here, not all; method: immunoSEQ multiplex PCR. The sample shows tens of thousands of clones, 94% of them seen only once. Specimen: CD4+ T cells from peripheral blood mononuclear cells, collected after pregnancy. These receptors all come from a female donor with multiple sclerosis, enrolled in a pregnancy study.

The CDR3 DNA sequence: TGTGCCAGCAGTTTACCCGTTAGCACAGATACGCAGTATTTT. Translation: CASSLPVSTDTQYF. This sequence joins TRBV28 and TRBJ2-3; D is uncertain. Germline CDR1 reads MDHEN; CDR2 reads SYDVKM. The CDR3 contains 14 residues. V shed 2 bases and J shed 0 bases, with 6 bases lying between them.

This chain connects TRBV7-8 to TRBJ1-5, with D possibly matching TRBD1 (5 bases). Deletions cut 4 bases from V and 0 bases from J, with 13 bases between. CDR1 SGHVS and CDR2 FQNEAQ come from the germline V gene. The CDR3 runs 16 residues. This CDR3 reads CASSWRQRNSNQPQHF. Written as DNA, the CDR3 is TGTGCCAGCAGCTGGAGACAGCGAAATAGCAATCAGCCCCAGCATTTT.

The V and J genes are TRBV11-2 and TRBJ1-1; D ambiguous. The germline V gene has CDR1 SGHAT and CDR2 FQNNGV. Deletions cut 2 bases from V and 1 base from J, with 8 bases between. The length of the CDR3 is 14 residues. The CDR3 region has the DNA TGTGCCAGCAGCTTAATCGGGTCGAACACTGAAGCTTTCTTT. This codes for CASSLIGSNTEAFF.

The gene calls are TRBV7-2 and TRBJ2-7, with 12 bases lining up with TRBD1. This CDR3 region has 15 residues. Germline V gene sequence: CDR1 SGHTA, CDR2 FQGNSA. V dropped 4 bases and J dropped 3; count of bases not matched to a gene: 4. In nucleotides, the CDR3 is TGTGCCAGCAGCTCGGGACAGGGGGCCGTCTACGAGCAGTACTTC. It codes for CASSSGQGAVYEQYF.

In this sample, this clone turned up once. DNA for the CDR3: TGCGCCAGCACCCCCCTGGGGGGTGGAAACACTGAAGCTTTCTTT. Amino acids: CASTPLGGGNTEAFF. The V gene is TRBV5-1, the J gene TRBJ1-1, with a tentative D call TRBD1 (5 bases). V was cut by 6 bases and J by 2 bases, with 17 bases left in between. This CDR3 is built from 15 residues. The germline CDR1 and CDR2 sequences are SGHRS and YFSETQ.

This clone appeared a few times. The chain couples TRBV28 to TRBJ2-1, with a possible D match to TRBD2 (5 bases). Germline CDR1 reads MDHEN; CDR2 reads SYDVKM. The V and J ends lost 4 bases and 6 bases respectively, with 7 bases between them. This CDR3 comprises 12 residues. The CDR3 DNA sequence: TGTGCCAGCAGTTCCCTAGCCAATGAGCAGTTCTTC. Translating it yields CASSSLANEQFF.

The table lists this clone with a count of one. The chain carries TRBV5-6 and TRBJ2-1; 8 nucleotides align to TRBD1. Germline CDR1 reads SGHDT; CDR2 reads YYEEEE. Germline trimming cut 2 bases from V and 8 bases from J; bases unmatched to any gene: 9. CDR3 length equals 15 residues. CDR3 protein: CASSFDRGSRDEQFF. CDR3 bases: TGTGCCAGCAGCTTCGACAGGGGTTCTAGGGATGAGCAGTTCTTC.

The chain is built from TRBV19 and TRBJ1-4, with D unresolved. Germline V gene lookup returns CDR1 LNHDA and CDR2 SQIVND (reference sequence). With 5 bases removed from V and 3 bases from J, the gap between germline ends came to 10 bases. This CDR3 is built from 14 residues. In DNA, the CDR3 is TGTGCCAGTAGTTCGGGGAGATCTAATGAAAAACTGTTTTTT. Encoded protein: CASSSGRSNEKLFF. Complete variable domain (other parts from reference TRBV19 and TRBJ1-4): DGGITQSPKYLFRKEGQNVTLSCEQNLNHDAMYWYRQDPGQGLRLIYYSQIVNDFQKGDIAEGYSVSREKKESFPLTVTSAQKNPTAFYLCASSSGRSNEKLFFGSGTQLSVL.

The chain joins TRBV28 to TRBJ2-1, with D possibly being TRBD1 (5 bases). Between the trimmed V and J ends, which lost 7 bases and 4 bases, there was a span of 17 bases. Germline V gives CDR1 MDHEN, CDR2 SYDVKM. The CDR3 extends over 15 amino acids. For the CDR3, the DNA is TGTGCCAGCACCCTAGGGGCAGCCTTATACAATGAGCAGTTCTTC. Translation gives CASTLGAALYNEQFF.

The chain joins TRBV5-1 to TRBJ2-5, with 8 nucleotides matching TRBD1. Per germline, CDR1 SGHRS and CDR2 YFSETQ. CDR3 size: 13 residues. After removal of 3 bases from V and 4 bases from J, the junction contained 2 bases not matched to a gene. The CDR3 bases are TGCGCCAGCAGCTCCCAGGGGGCAGAGACCCAGTACTTC. Protein product: CASSSQGAETQYF.

The gene calls are TRBV18 and TRBJ2-7, with 7 bases aligning to TRBD1. This CDR3 contains 14 residues. V lost 3 bases to trimming and J lost 2 bases; unmatched junction nucleotides: 4. CDR1 and CDR2 (germline): KGHSH, LQKENI. The CDR3 DNA reads as TGTGCCAGCTCACCCGGGACAGTCCCCTACGAGCAGTACTTC. Translated: CASSPGTVPYEQYF.

This chain joins TRBV9 and TRBJ2-2; TRBD1 matches at 7 bases. V lost 5 bases and J lost 0; bases outside the gene matches: 4. CDR3 length: 15 residues. The germline CDR1 and CDR2 sequences are SGDLS and YYNGEE. CDR3 bases: TGTGCCAGCAGAGTCGGGACAGCGAACACCGGGGAGCTGTTTTTT. As protein: CASRVGTANTGELFF.

This clone was detected only once. The chain combines TRBV30 with TRBJ2-1, with a weak D call TRBD2 (6 bases). Trimming removed 4 bases at V and 12 bases at J, with 22 bases between. The germline V gene encodes CDR1 GTSNPN and CDR2 SVGIG (reference sequence). The CDR3 contains 14 residues. The CDR3 nucleotides read TGTGCCTGGACTCCCGGGACTGCCTATCCAGTGCAGTTCTTC. Its protein product is CAWTPGTAYPVQFF.

The V gene is TRBV5-1, the J gene TRBJ1-2; the D gene is possibly TRBD1 (5 bases). The V gene lost 0 bases and the J gene lost 0 bases, with 9 bases spanning the gap. There are 15 residues in the CDR3. Germline lookup yields CDR1 SGHRS and CDR2 YFSETQ. Written as DNA, the CDR3 is TGCGCCAGCAGCTTGGGGAGGGGCGCTAACTATGGCTACACCTTC. Its translation: CASSLGRGANYGYTF.

This chain connects TRBV25-1 to TRBJ2-7; TRBD1 agrees at 11 bases. V was pared by 6 bases and J by 4 bases, with 8 bases of the junction left unmatched. The CDR3 extends over 15 amino acids. The germline V gene encodes CDR1 MGHDK and CDR2 SYGVNS. The CDR3 DNA follows: TGTGCCAGCAGAGGACAGGGGGCGTCAAAATACGAGCAGTACTTC. Translating gives CASRGQGASKYEQYF.

The J gene is TRBJ1-1, the V gene TRBV5-8, with D possibly matching TRBD1 (5 bases). Germline V gene lookup returns CDR1 SGHTS and CDR2 YDEGEE. Trimming stripped 1 base from V and 4 bases from J, with 8 bases between. The CDR3 length is 13 residues. The CDR3 DNA reads TGTGCCAGCAGCTTGTGGGGGGGCACTGAAGCTTTCTTT. Protein: CASSLWGGTEAFF. Full variable domain (rest looked up from reference TRBV5-8 and TRBJ1-1): EAGVTQSPTHLIKTRGQQATLRCSPISGHTSVYWYQQALGLGLQFLLWYDEGEERNRGNFPPRFSGRQFPNYSSELNVNALELEDSALYLCASSLWGGTEAFFGQGTRLTVV.

This chain connects TRBV5-6 to TRBJ2-7; 13 nucleotides align to TRBD2. Germline CDR1 reads SGHDT; CDR2 reads YYEEEE. The CDR3 contains 15 residues. With V trimmed by 4 bases and J by 4 bases, 5 bases remained unmatched. CDR3 nucleotides: TGTGCCAGCAGCGGGGGGACTAGCGGGATGTACGAGCAGTACTTC. This codes for CASSGGTSGMYEQYF.

This chain joins TRBV4-1 and TRBJ1-2; possible D gene TRBD1, 5 bases. There are 15 residues in the CDR3. Germline V gene data show CDR1 as MGHRA and CDR2 as YSYEKL. V was cut by 3 bases and J by 8 bases, with 19 bases left in between. The CDR3 DNA sequence: TGCGCCAGCAGCCAGACCGGTCCGGGGGTCGGAGGCTACACCTTC. Residues: CASSQTGPGVGGYTF.

The CDR3 sequence: CASSRGGVHNEQFF. The CDR3, as DNA: TGTGCCAGCAGTCGGGGGGGAGTACACAATGAGCAGTTCTTC. The chain carries TRBV6-4 and TRBJ2-1; 8 nucleotides align to TRBD2. This CDR3 spans 14 amino acids. Germline lookup yields CDR1 MRHNA and CDR2 SNTAGT. With 5 bases clipped from V and 5 bases from J, the junction kept 5 bases outside the gene matches.

A single count supports this clone. The chain links TRBV6-5 to TRBJ1-1, with unresolved D. CDR1 and CDR2 from the germline V gene are MNHEY and SVGAGI. The CDR3 consists of 12 residues. Deletions cut 4 bases from V and 6 bases from J, with 9 bases between. The DNA for the CDR3 is TGTGCCAGCAGTTCCCAAGCGGCTGAAGCTTTCTTT. Amino acid sequence: CASSSQAAEAFF.

V is TRBV5-1 and J is TRBJ2-1; D unclear. The germline V and J ends were trimmed by 4 bases and 9 bases, with 11 bases remaining between them. CDR3 length equals 12 residues. Germline CDR1 and CDR2: SGHRS and YFSETQ. CDR3 sequence reads: CASSLISPEQFF. In DNA, the CDR3 is TGCGCCAGCAGCCTCATAAGCCCTGAGCAGTTCTTC.

CDR3 sequence (DNA): TGTGCCAGCAGCTCGGGACTAGCGGGAGGACTAAGCACAGATACGCAGTATTTT. As protein: CASSSGLAGGLSTDTQYF. The chain couples TRBV5-4 to TRBJ2-3, with TRBD2 matching 15 bases. V trimming: 3 bases; J trimming: 0 bases; junction bases outside the gene matches: 5. The CDR3 extends over 18 amino acids. Germline assignment: CDR1 SGHNT and CDR2 YYREEE (reference sequence).